The 30 T cell receptor beta chains below come from one sample, sequenced in a study of T cell repertoires in cytomegalovirus infection (dated by TCRdb to the late 2010s). TCRdb names Illumina HiSeq 1500 as the instrument used. TCRdb handled the public reads itself, with Q25 trimming in fastp and clone calling in MiXCR, and kept productive beta chains. For every CDR3 protein sequence, its rows merge into one entry that carries the most common genes and DNA. Within this sample are roughly 310,000 distinct CDR3 sequences, with roughly 17% of them counted one time only. The ten top clones hold approximately 12% of the sample. The sequenced sample consisted of PBMCs. The origin of the receptors is a human donor in good health (CMV status not recorded). Some clones in this sample may be carry-over from other donors' samples.

This clonotype was detected a few times. The chain carries TRBV7-2 and TRBJ1-2; 8 positions match TRBD1. The J segment lost 2 bases and the V segment lost 2 bases, leaving 10 bases of the junction unmatched. The germline V gene has CDR1 SGHTA and CDR2 FQGNSA. The CDR3 covers 17 residues. The CDR3 coding sequence is TGTGCCAGCAGCTTACGACAGGGGATGGGGTGGAACTATGGCTACACCTTC. Translating gives CASSLRQGMGWNYGYTF.

This clonotype came up many times. DNA of the CDR3: TGTGCCAGCAGTGCTAGACTAGCTTCCTCAGATACGCAGTATTTT. This encodes CASSARLASSDTQYF. This chain connects TRBV12-3 or TRBV12-4 to TRBJ2-3, with 7 positions matching TRBD2. Losses at the gene ends were 5 bases for V and 4 bases for J; bases not matched to a gene: 9. The CDR3 extends over 15 amino acids.

The chain combines TRBV7-2 with TRBJ2-5; 9 positions match TRBD1. The germline CDR1 and CDR2 sequences are SGHTA and FQGNSA. J was trimmed by 5 bases and V by 0 bases; bases with no gene match: 7. The CDR3 contains 16 residues. CDR3 sequence reads: CASSLAQGAFGETQYF. The CDR3 nucleotides are TGTGCCAGCAGCTTAGCACAGGGGGCATTTGGGGAGACCCAGTACTTC.

The chain is built from TRBV6-6 and TRBJ2-6; D is ambiguous. Trimming took off 6 bases at V and 0 bases at J, with 6 bases between the two ends. This CDR3 region has 14 residues. Per germline, CDR1 MNHNY and CDR2 SVGAGI (reference sequence). The CDR3 nucleotides read TGTGCCAGCAGCCACAGCTCTGGGGCCAACGTCCTGACTTTC. This encodes CASSHSSGANVLTF.

This clonotype was recorded a few times. The chain combines TRBV4-2 with TRBJ1-2; D is unclear. V lost 0 bases and J lost 4, with 3 bases in between. There are 12 residues in the CDR3. CDR1 is LGHNA and CDR2 is YNFKEQ in the germline V gene. The CDR3 region has the DNA TGTGCCAGCAGCCAAGATCCCTATGGCTACACCTTC. It encodes CASSQDPYGYTF.

This chain links TRBV10-3 with TRBJ1-6; TRBD1 agrees at 9 bases. Trimming removed 6 bases from V and 6 bases from J; junction bases left unmatched: 6. The CDR3 length is 15 residues. Germline values: CDR1 ENHRY, CDR2 SYGVKD. The CDR3 protein is CAIRAGTGSNSPLHF. In DNA, the CDR3 is TGTGCCATCAGGGCCGGGACAGGGAGTAATTCACCCCTCCACTTT.

This clonotype showed up many times. The chain has TRBV7-8 and TRBJ2-5; weak D call: TRBD2 (6 bases). Germline-derived CDR1 and CDR2 are SGHVS and FQNEAQ. The CDR3 runs 17 residues. V lost 5 bases and J lost 2, with 21 bases in between. The CDR3 DNA follows: TGTGCCAGCAGCCCTAGGACCTCGGTCGGAGGGCAAGAGACCCAGTACTTC. It translates to CASSPRTSVGGQETQYF.

This clonotype was observed at least ten times. The rearrangement joins TRBV6-2 or TRBV6-3 to TRBJ2-7, with D perhaps TRBD1 (7 bases). The V and J ends lost 2 bases and 7 bases respectively, with 15 bases between them. This CDR3 is 14 amino acids long. Germline V gives CDR1 MNHEY, CDR2 SVGEGT. CDR3 region: CASSYEGGAGEQYF. CDR3 DNA sequence: TGTGCCAGCAGTTACGAAGGGGGCGCGGGGGAGCAGTACTTC.

The chain carries TRBV7-9 and TRBJ1-1, with 7 bases fitting TRBD1. CDR1 and CDR2 (germline): SEHNR, FQNEAQ (reference sequence). The ends lost 5 bases at V and 1 base at J; junction bases unmatched: 10. This CDR3 has 16 amino acids. CDR3 in amino acids: CASSLPQGFQNTEAFF. The CDR3 DNA follows: TGTGCCAGCAGCCTACCACAGGGGTTTCAGAACACTGAAGCTTTCTTT.

This clonotype was detected ten times or more. J is TRBJ2-6 and V is TRBV7-2; the D gene is possibly TRBD2 (5 bases). CDR1 is SGHTA and CDR2 is FQGNSA in the germline V gene. Trimming took 1 base from V and 0 from J, leaving 13 bases between them. The CDR3 runs 18 residues. The CDR3, as DNA: TGTGCCAGCAGCTTAGAAAGTTTAGCGAGCTCTGGGGCCAACGTCCTGACTTTC. Its translation: CASSLESLASSGANVLTF.

V gene TRBV20-1 combines with J gene TRBJ2-2; 10 bases agree with TRBD2. The CDR3 has 18 residues. Germline V lookup: CDR1 DFQATT, CDR2 SNEGSKA (reference sequence). With V trimmed by 6 bases and J by 1 base, 14 bases remained unmatched. The CDR3 nucleotides read TGCAGTGCGTCAAATCTAGCGGGGGCCAAAAGGAACACCGGGGAGCTGTTTTTT. Its translation: CSASNLAGAKRNTGELFF.

This clonotype has at least ten counts. The chain recombines TRBV7-9 with TRBJ1-6; perhaps TRBD1 as D (6 bases). The CDR3 extends over 14 amino acids. CDR1 and CDR2 (germline): SEHNR, FQNEAQ (reference sequence). The germline V and J ends were trimmed by 5 bases and 7 bases, with 12 bases remaining between them. Here the CDR3 DNA reads TGTGCCAGCAGCCAGGGGACCGCGAATTCACCCCTCCACTTT. It codes for CASSQGTANSPLHF. The full variable domain, rest sourced from reference TRBV7-9 and TRBJ1-6, is DTGVSQNPRHKITKRGQNVTFRCDPISEHNRLYWYRQTLGQGPEFLTYFQNEAQLEKSRLLSDRFSAERPKGSFSTLEIQRTEQGDSAMYLCASSQGTANSPLHFGNGTRLTVT.

This rearrangement joins TRBV12-3 or TRBV12-4 to TRBJ1-5; D not certain. This CDR3 region has 12 residues. V was clipped by 4 bases and J by 7 bases, with 8 bases between them. In nucleotides, the CDR3 is TGTGCCAGCAGTTCTTCCCTCCAGCCCCAGCATTTT. It codes for CASSSSLQPQHF.

The table lists this clonotype with many counts. The genes are TRBV2 and TRBJ2-2; D ambiguous. This CDR3 has 15 residues. Trimming took 6 bases from V and 0 from J, leaving 11 bases between them. Germline lookup yields CDR1 SNHLY and CDR2 FYNNEI. Here the CDR3 DNA reads TGTGCCAGCAGCCCCACGGTCGCGAACACCGGGGAGCTGTTTTTT. This codes for CASSPTVANTGELFF.

This clonotype was seen repeatedly, ten times or more. The chain uses TRBV6-6 and TRBJ1-5; 8 bases are shared with TRBD1. Per the germline V gene, CDR1 is MNHNY and CDR2 is SVGAGI (reference sequence). The CDR3 is 17 amino acids. V lost 0 bases, J lost 3 bases, and 7 bases stayed unmatched. CDR3 loop: CASSYSRTGLNNQPQHF. The CDR3 region has the DNA TGTGCCAGCAGTTACTCCCGGACAGGGTTGAACAATCAGCCCCAGCATTTT.

The genes are TRBV15 and TRBJ2-5; D remains unclear. The V and J ends lost 1 base and 1 base respectively, with 10 bases between them. Germline V gene lookup returns CDR1 LNHNV and CDR2 YYDKDF (reference sequence). The CDR3 is 15 amino acids. The CDR3 DNA follows: TGTGCCACCAGCAGAGTAGGGTACGGCCAAGAGACCCAGTACTTC. Amino acids: CATSRVGYGQETQYF.

Many counts were recorded for this clonotype. The V and J genes are TRBV12-3 or TRBV12-4 and TRBJ1-2, with 9 bases identical to TRBD1. The CDR3 is 16 amino acids. V lost 7 bases to trimming and J lost 2 bases; unmatched junction nucleotides: 11. The CDR3 loop reads CASIKGTGRRNYGYTF. The CDR3, as DNA: TGTGCCAGCATCAAAGGGACAGGGAGGCGGAACTATGGCTACACCTTC.

The V and J genes are TRBV5-1 and TRBJ2-5, with TRBD2 matching 8 bases. The trim removed 2 bases at V and 3 bases at J, leaving 6 bases unmatched. CDR3 size: 15 residues. Germline values: CDR1 SGHRS, CDR2 YFSETQ. This chain's CDR3 is CASSLLEAGEETQYF. In DNA form, the CDR3 reads TGCGCCAGCAGCTTACTAGAAGCGGGGGAAGAGACCCAGTACTTC.

The rearrangement links TRBV4-1 to TRBJ2-2; 9 bases align to TRBD1. CDR1 and CDR2 from the germline V gene are MGHRA and YSYEKL. The CDR3 contains 18 residues. The V segment lost 0 bases and the J segment 6 bases; nucleotides outside the gene matches: 11. In DNA form, the CDR3 reads TGCGCCAGCAGCCAAGATATCCTAGGGACAGGGAAAGCCGGGGAGCTGTTTTTT. It translates to CASSQDILGTGKAGELFF.

At least ten counts were recorded for this clonotype. The rearrangement joins TRBV6-1 to TRBJ1-3; D is uncertain. This CDR3 is 12 amino acids long. V lost 7 bases and J lost 0, with 4 bases in between. Germline CDR1 MNHNS, CDR2 SASEGT. The CDR3 loop is CASTGSGNTIYF. CDR3 nucleotide sequence: TGTGCCAGCACCGGCTCTGGAAACACCATATATTTT.

In this sample, this clonotype turned up a few times. The rearrangement uses TRBV11-2 and TRBJ2-7, with TRBD1 matching 7 bases. There are 16 residues in the CDR3. The germline V gene has CDR1 SGHAT and CDR2 FQNNGV. The J segment lost 2 bases and the V segment lost 5 bases, leaving 12 bases of the junction unmatched. CDR3 residues: CASSTLSGTAAYEQYF. The CDR3 coding sequence is TGTGCCAGCAGCACCTTATCCGGGACAGCGGCCTACGAGCAGTACTTC. Using reference TRBV11-2 and TRBJ2-7 for the parts outside the CDR3, the full variable domain is EAGVAQSPRYKIIEKRQSVAFWCNPISGHATLYWYQQILGQGPKLLIQFQNNGVVDDSQLPKDRFSAERLKGVDSTLKIQPAKLEDSAVYLCASSTLSGTAAYEQYFGPGTRLTVT.

The rearrangement joins TRBV4-2 to TRBJ2-6; D is possibly TRBD2 (5 bases). The CDR3 runs to 18 residues. Trimming stripped 4 bases from V and 0 bases from J, with 16 bases between. Germline CDR1 and CDR2: LGHNA and YNFKEQ. CDR3 nucleotide sequence: TGTGCCAGCAGCCCAGAGGGTCTAGCCCCCTCTGGGGCCAACGTCCTGACTTTC. This gives the protein CASSPEGLAPSGANVLTF.

This clonotype was found many times. DNA of the CDR3: TGTGCCAGCAGCCCCTGGAACAGGGGGGGCTACGAGCAGTACTTC. This translates into CASSPWNRGGYEQYF. The rearrangement links TRBV7-9 to TRBJ2-7, with TRBD1 as a possible D gene (8 bases). The V gene's germline CDR1 is SEHNR and CDR2 FQNEAQ (reference sequence). Trimming stripped 5 bases from V and 3 bases from J, with 17 bases between. The CDR3 is 15 residues long.

This chain links TRBV12-3 or TRBV12-4 with TRBJ2-5; 9 bases align to TRBD1. The CDR3 loop spans 13 amino acids. V shed 6 bases and J 5 bases; nucleotides not matched to a gene: 4. The CDR3 reads CASRNRGQETQYF. CDR3 coding DNA: TGTGCCAGCAGAAACAGGGGGCAGGAGACCCAGTACTTC.

The chain is built from TRBV5-5 and TRBJ2-2, with D unclear. CDR3 length equals 18 residues. V was clipped by 0 bases and J by 6 bases, with 21 bases between them. CDR1 is SGHKS and CDR2 is YYEKEE in the germline V gene (reference sequence). The CDR3 loop reads CASSLARIPFDKSGELFF. The CDR3 coding sequence is TGTGCCAGCAGCTTGGCCCGGATCCCGTTCGATAAATCCGGGGAGCTGTTTTTT.

This clonotype was counted a few times. The rearrangement uses TRBV3-1 and TRBJ2-3, with 8 bases identical to TRBD1. The CDR3 is made up of 16 amino acids. V gave up 4 bases and J gave up 3 bases; unmatched junction bases: 9. CDR1 is LGHDT, CDR2 YNNKEL, per germline (reference sequence). CDR3 DNA sequence: TGTGCCAGCAGCCCCCGGACAGGGTCTCTAACAGATACGCAGTATTTT. This translates into CASSPRTGSLTDTQYF.

This clonotype has just a few counts. The genes are TRBV29-1 and TRBJ1-2; a weak D match, TRBD1 (6 bases). Trimming removed 0 bases from V and 3 bases from J, with 17 bases in between. The CDR3 is 16 residues long. Germline assignment: CDR1 SQVTM and CDR2 ANQGSEA. The CDR3 sequence: CSVEDLVGALHYGYTF. CDR3 coding DNA: TGCAGCGTTGAAGATCTGGTGGGGGCGCTTCACTATGGCTACACCTTC.

The chain links TRBV11-2 to TRBJ1-1; D is undetermined. Per the germline V gene, CDR1 is SGHAT and CDR2 is FQNNGV. This CDR3 comprises 14 residues. Trimming took 2 bases from V and 4 from J, leaving 11 bases between them. This CDR3 reads CASSLHGFGTEAFF. DNA for the CDR3: TGTGCCAGCAGCTTACATGGGTTCGGCACTGAAGCTTTCTTT.

V gene TRBV2 combines with J gene TRBJ1-4; TRBD1 might be the D (5 bases). V was cut by 4 bases and J by 7 bases, with 16 bases left in between. The germline V gene encodes CDR1 SNHLY and CDR2 FYNNEI. The CDR3 is made up of 15 amino acids. The CDR3 DNA is TGTGCCAGCAGTGCTTCAGGGATCCTGGGTGAAAAACTGTTTTTT. Its translation is CASSASGILGEKLFF.

This sequence joins TRBV28 and TRBJ2-1, with a weak D call TRBD2 (6 bases). Germline V gene sequence: CDR1 MDHEN, CDR2 SYDVKM. Trimming cost V 3 bases and J 7 bases, with 10 bases left between them. The CDR3 consists of 13 residues. The CDR3 nucleotides are TGTGCCAGCAGTTTGGGAGGTAGGAATGAGCAGTTCTTC. Amino acids: CASSLGGRNEQFF.